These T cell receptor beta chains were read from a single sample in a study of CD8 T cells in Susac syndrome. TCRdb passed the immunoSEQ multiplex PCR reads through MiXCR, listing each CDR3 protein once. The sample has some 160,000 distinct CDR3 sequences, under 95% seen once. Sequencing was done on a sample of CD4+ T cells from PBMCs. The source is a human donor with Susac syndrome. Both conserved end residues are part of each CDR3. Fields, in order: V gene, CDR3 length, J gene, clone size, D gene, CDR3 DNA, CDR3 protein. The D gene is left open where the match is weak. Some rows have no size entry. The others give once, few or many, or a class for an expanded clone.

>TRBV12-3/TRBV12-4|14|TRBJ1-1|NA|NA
TGTGCCAGCAGTGCCCGGGCAGGGAACACTGAAGCTTTCTTT
CASSARAGNTEAFF
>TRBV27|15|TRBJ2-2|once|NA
TGTGCCAGCACCTTCGGGGATACGAACACCGGGGAGCTGTTTTTT
CASTFGDTNTGELFF
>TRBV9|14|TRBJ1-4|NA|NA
TGTGCCAGCAGCGCCGAATGGACAGTAGAAAAACTGTTTTTT
CASSAEWTVEKLFF
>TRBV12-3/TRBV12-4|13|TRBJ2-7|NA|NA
TGTGCCAGCAGTTTTCCGGTGGCCTACGAGCAGTACTTC
CASSFPVAYEQYF
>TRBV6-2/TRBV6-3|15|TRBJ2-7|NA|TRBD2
TGTGCCAGCACTGCTCATAGCGGGGCCTCCTACGAGCAGTACTTC
CASTAHSGASYEQYF
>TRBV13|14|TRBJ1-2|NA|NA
TGTGCCAGCAGCTTGGGGGGGCAAAGCTATGGCTACACCTTC
CASSLGGQSYGYTF
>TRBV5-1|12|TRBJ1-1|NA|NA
TGCGCCAGCAGCTTCAGTGACACTGAAGCTTTCTTT
CASSFSDTEAFF
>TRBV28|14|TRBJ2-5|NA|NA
TGTGCCAGCAAAATCGGAGGGACCCAAGAGACCCAGTACTTC
CASKIGGTQETQYF
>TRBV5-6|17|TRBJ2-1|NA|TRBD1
TGTGCCAGCAGTCGCTTGAAGTGGGACAGGGGTTACAATGAGCAGTTCTTC
CASSRLKWDRGYNEQFF
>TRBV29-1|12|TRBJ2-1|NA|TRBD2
TGCAGCAGCGGGGGGGCAGGGAATGAGCAGTTCTTC
CSSGGAGNEQFF
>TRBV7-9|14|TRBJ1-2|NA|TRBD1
TGTGCCAGCAGTACTATAGGACAGGGGGCGAGCTACACCTTC
CASSTIGQGASYTF
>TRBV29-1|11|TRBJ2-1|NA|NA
TGCAGCGTTTGCTCATACAATGAGCAGTTCTTC
CSVCSYNEQFF
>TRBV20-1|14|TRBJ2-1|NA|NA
TGCAGTGCTTACACCAGGAGCTCCTACAATGAGCAGTTCTTC
CSAYTRSSYNEQFF
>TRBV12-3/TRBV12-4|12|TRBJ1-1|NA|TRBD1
TGTGCCAGCAGGGGACAGGGCACTGAAGCTTTCTTT
CASRGQGTEAFF
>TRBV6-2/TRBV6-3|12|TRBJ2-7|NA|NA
TGTGCCAGCAGTAGCGTCGCCTACGAGCAGTACTTC
CASSSVAYEQYF
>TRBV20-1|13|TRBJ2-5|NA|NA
TGCAGTGCCCTGGCCTTCCCTCAAGAGACCCAGTACTTC
CSALAFPQETQYF
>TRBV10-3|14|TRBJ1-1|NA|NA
TGTGCCATCAGTGAGTCTGGAGGGCCCGCTGAAGCTTTCTTT
CAISESGGPAEAFF
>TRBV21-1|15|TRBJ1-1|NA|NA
TGTGCCAGCAGCAAAGCCCCCGGGGGGCCCACTGAAGCTTTCTTT
CASSKAPGGPTEAFF
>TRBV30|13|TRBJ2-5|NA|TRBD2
TGTGCCTGGAGTAAGGGACTAGTGGAGACCCAGTACTTC
CAWSKGLVETQYF
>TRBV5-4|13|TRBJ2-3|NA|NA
TGTGCCACGTCGGCCGTTGCAGGGGTTACGCAGTATTTT
CATSAVAGVTQYF
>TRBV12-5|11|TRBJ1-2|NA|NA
TGTACTTATAAGTTCGGCTATGGCTACACCTTC
CTYKFGYGYTF
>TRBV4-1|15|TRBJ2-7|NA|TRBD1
TGCGCCAGCAGCCTCGTGGACAGGGAAGCCTACGAGCAGTACTTC
CASSLVDREAYEQYF
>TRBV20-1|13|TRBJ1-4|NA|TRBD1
TGCAGTGCTGCCGGGACAGCTAATGAAAAACTGTTTTTT
CSAAGTANEKLFF
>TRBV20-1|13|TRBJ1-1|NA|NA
TGCAGTGCTAGTCTAGGGGTCGGATCTGAAGCTTTCTTT
CSASLGVGSEAFF
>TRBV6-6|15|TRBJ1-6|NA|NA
TGTGCCAGCAGCCCTCAGAACAGGGTATCTTCACCCCTCCACTTT
CASSPQNRVSSPLHF
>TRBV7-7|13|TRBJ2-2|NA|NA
TGTGCCAGCAGAGCAGGGAACACCGGGGAGCTGTTTTTT
CASRAGNTGELFF
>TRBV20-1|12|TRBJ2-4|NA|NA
TGCAGTGCTAGGCAGGGGCTCTACATTCAGTACTTC
CSARQGLYIQYF
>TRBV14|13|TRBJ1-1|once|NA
TGTGCCAGCAGCCAAGATTCGAGGCTGGAAGCTTTCTTT
CASSQDSRLEAFF
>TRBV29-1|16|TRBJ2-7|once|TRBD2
TGCAGCGTTGAACGCCCGGGACTAGCGGGGGCCTACGAGCAGTACTTC
CSVERPGLAGAYEQYF
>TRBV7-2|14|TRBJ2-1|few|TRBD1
TGTGCCAGCAGTCGACAGGGCTCCTACAATGAGCAGTTCTTC
CASSRQGSYNEQFF
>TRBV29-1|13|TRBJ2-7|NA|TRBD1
TGCAGCGTTGCAGGGGGCAATCCCTACGAGCAGTACTTC
CSVAGGNPYEQYF
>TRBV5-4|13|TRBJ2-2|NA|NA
TGTGCCAGCAGCCTCGGACAAACCGGGGAGCTGTTTTTT
CASSLGQTGELFF
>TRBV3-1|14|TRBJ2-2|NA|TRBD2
TGTGCCAGCAGCCACGGACTAGTCCCCGGGGAGCTGTTTTTT
CASSHGLVPGELFF
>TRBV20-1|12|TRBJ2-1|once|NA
TGCAGTGCTCAGGGCGGGAAACGTGAGCAGTTCTTC
CSAQGGKREQFF
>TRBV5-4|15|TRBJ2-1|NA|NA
TGTGCCAGCAGCTTCGGCGGGGACCTAAACAATGAGCAGTTCTTC
CASSFGGDLNNEQFF
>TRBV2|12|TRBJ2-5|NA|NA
TGTGCCAGCAGTGGGGACGGAGGGACCCAGTACTTC
CASSGDGGTQYF